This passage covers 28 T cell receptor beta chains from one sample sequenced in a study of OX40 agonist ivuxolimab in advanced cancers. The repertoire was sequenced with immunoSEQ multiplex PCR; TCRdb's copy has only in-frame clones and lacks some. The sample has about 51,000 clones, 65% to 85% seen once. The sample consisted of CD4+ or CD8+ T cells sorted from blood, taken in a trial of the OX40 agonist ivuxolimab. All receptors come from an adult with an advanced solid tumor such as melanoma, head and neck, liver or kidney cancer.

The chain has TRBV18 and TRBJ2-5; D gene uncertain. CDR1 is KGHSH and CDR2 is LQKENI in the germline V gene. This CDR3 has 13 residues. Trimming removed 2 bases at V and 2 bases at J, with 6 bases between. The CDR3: CASSPGQQETQYF. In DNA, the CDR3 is TGTGCCAGCTCACCAGGGCAACAAGAGACCCAGTACTTC.

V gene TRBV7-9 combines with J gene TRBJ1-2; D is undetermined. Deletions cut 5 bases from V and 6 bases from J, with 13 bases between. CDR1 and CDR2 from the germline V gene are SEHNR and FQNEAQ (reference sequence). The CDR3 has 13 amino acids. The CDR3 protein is CASSREGAHGYTF. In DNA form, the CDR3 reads TGTGCCAGCAGCCGCGAGGGAGCTCATGGCTACACCTTC.

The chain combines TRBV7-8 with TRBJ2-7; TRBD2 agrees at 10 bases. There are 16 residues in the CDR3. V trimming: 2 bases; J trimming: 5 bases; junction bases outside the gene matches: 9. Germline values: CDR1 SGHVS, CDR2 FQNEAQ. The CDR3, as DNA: TGTGCCAGCAGCTTATTCTGGCGGCTAGCGGGGGACGAGCAGTACTTC. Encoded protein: CASSLFWRLAGDEQYF. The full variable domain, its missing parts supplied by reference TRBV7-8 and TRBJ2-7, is GAGVSQSPRYKVAKRGQDVALRCDPISGHVSLFWYQQALGQGPEFLTYFQNEAQLDKSGLPSDRFFAERPEGSVSTLKIQRTQQEDSAVYLCASSLFWRLAGDEQYFGPGTRLTVT.

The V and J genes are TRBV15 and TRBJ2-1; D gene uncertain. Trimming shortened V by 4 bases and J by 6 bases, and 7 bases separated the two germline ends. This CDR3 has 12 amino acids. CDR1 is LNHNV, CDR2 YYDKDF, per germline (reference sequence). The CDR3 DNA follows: TGTGCCACCAGCACGAACCTCAATGAGCAGTTCTTC. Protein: CATSTNLNEQFF.

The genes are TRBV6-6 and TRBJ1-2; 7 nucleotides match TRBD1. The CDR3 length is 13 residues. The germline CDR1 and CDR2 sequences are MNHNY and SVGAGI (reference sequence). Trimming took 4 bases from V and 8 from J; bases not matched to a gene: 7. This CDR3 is CASSSRTGWGYTF. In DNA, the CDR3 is TGTGCCAGCAGTTCGAGGACAGGATGGGGCTACACCTTC.

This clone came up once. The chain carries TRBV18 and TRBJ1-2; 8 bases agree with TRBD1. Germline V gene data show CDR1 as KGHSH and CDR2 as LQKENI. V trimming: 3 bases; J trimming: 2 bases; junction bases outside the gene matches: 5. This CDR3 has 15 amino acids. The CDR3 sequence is CASSPQTGANYGYTF. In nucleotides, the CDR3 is TGTGCCAGCTCACCGCAGACAGGGGCAAACTATGGCTACACCTTC. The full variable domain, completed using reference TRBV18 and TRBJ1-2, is NAGVMQNPRHLVRRRGQEARLRCSPMKGHSHVYWYRQLPEEGLKFMVYLQKENIIDESGMPKERFSAEFPKEGPSILRIQQVVRGDSAAYFCASSPQTGANYGYTFGSGTRLTVV.

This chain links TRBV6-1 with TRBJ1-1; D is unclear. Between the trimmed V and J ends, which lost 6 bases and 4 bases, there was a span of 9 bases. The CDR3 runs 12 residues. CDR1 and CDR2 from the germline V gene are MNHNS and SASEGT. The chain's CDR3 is CASRDLGTEAFF. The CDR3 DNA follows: TGTGCCAGCAGGGATCTGGGCACTGAAGCTTTCTTT.

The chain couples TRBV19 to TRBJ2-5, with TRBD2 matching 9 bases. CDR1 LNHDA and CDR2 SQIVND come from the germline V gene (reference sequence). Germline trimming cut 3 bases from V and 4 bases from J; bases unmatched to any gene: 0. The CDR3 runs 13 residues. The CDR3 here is CASSMGLAETQYF. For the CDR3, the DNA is TGTGCCAGTAGTATGGGACTAGCAGAGACCCAGTACTTC.

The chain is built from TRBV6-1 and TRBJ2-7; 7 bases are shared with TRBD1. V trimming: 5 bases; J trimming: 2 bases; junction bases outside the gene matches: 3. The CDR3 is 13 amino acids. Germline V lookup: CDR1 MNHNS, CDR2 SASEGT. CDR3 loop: CASSNRGPYEQYF. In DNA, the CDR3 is TGTGCCAGCAGTAACAGGGGACCCTACGAGCAGTACTTC.

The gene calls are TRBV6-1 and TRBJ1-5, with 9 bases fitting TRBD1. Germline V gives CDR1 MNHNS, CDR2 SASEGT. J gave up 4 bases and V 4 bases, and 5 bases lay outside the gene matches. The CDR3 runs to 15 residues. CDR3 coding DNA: TGTGCCAGCAGTGGAACAGGGGGCTTTAATCAGCCCCAGCATTTT. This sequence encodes CASSGTGGFNQPQHF.

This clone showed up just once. The CDR3 bases are TGTGCCAGCACCTCGGGGCCAAGGGCCCCACCCTTTAATGAAAAACTGTTTTTT. Protein product: CASTSGPRAPPFNEKLFF. The V and J genes are TRBV11-2 and TRBJ1-4, with D possibly matching TRBD1 (5 bases). The V end lost 7 bases, the J end lost 4 bases, and 25 bases lay between the germline ends. This CDR3 is 18 amino acids long. The germline V gene encodes CDR1 SGHAT and CDR2 FQNNGV.

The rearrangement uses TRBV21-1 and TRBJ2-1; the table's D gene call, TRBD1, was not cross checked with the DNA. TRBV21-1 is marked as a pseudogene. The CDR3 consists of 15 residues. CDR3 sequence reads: CASSRDRGLINEQFF. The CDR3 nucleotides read TGTGCCAGCAGCAGGGACAGGGGACTAATCAATGAGCAGTTCTTC.

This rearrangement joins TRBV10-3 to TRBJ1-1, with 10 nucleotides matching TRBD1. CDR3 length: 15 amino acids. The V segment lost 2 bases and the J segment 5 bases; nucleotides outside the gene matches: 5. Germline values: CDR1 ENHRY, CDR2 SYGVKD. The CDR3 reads CAISETGQGRTEAFF. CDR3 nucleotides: TGTGCCATCAGTGAGACGGGACAGGGGAGAACTGAAGCTTTCTTT.

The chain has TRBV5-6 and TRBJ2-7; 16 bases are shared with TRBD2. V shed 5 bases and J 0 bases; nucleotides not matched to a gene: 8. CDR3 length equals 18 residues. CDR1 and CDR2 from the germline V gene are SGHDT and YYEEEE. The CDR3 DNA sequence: TGTGCCAGCAGTCCACCGGGACTAGCGGGGGGGAGCTCCTACGAGCAGTACTTC. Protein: CASSPPGLAGGSSYEQYF.

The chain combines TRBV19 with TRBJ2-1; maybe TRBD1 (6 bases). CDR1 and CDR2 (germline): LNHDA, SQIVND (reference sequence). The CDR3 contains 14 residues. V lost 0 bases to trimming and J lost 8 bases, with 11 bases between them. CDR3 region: CASSIEHRAHEQFF. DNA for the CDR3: TGTGCCAGTAGTATAGAACACAGGGCCCATGAGCAGTTCTTC.

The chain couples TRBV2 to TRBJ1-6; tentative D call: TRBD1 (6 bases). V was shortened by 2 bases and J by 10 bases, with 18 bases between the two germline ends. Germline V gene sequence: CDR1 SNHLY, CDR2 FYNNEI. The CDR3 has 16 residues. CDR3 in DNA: TGTGCCAGCAGTGAACTACCGCAGGGGAGTGGGTCACCCCTCCACTTT. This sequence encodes CASSELPQGSGSPLHF.

CDR3 region: CASAQRGQSSPLHF. DNA for the CDR3: TGTGCCAGCGCCCAGCGGGGCCAGAGTTCACCCCTCCACTTT. V and J are TRBV5-4 and TRBJ1-6, with D possibly being TRBD1 (5 bases). This CDR3 contains 14 residues. Trimming stripped 7 bases from V and 9 bases from J, with 17 bases between. Germline values: CDR1 SGHNT, CDR2 YYREEE (reference sequence). The variable domain in full, completed from reference TRBV5-4 and TRBJ1-6, reads ETGVTQSPTHLIKTRGQQVTLRCSSQSGHNTVSWYQQALGQGPQFIFQYYREEENGRGNFPPRFSGLQFPNYSSELNVNALELDDSALYLCASAQRGQSSPLHFGNGTRLTVT.

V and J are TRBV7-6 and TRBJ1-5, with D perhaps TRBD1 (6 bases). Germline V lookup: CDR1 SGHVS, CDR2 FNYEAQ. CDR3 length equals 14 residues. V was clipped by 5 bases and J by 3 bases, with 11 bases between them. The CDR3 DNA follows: TGTGCCAGCAGCCCAGGGGCCTCCAATCAGCCCCAGCATTTT. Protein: CASSPGASNQPQHF. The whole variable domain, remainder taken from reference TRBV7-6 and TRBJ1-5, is GAGVSQSPRYKVTKRGQDVALRCDPISGHVSLYWYRQALGQGPEFLTYFNYEAQQDKSGLPNDRFSAERPEGSISTLTIQRTEQRDSAMYRCASSPGASNQPQHFGDGTRLSIL.

The CDR3 DNA is TGTGCCAGCAGCCGTACCACAGGGGCCTACGAGCAGTACTTC. Its translation: CASSRTTGAYEQYF. V is TRBV7-9 and J is TRBJ2-7; 7 bases are shared with TRBD1. Germline trimming cut 5 bases from V and 2 bases from J; bases unmatched to any gene: 6. From germline, CDR1 is SEHNR and CDR2 FQNEAQ (reference sequence). The CDR3 runs 14 residues.

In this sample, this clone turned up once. CDR3 sequence (DNA): TGTGCCAGCAGTTTCGGGACCGGGACTAGAGCTTACGAGCAGTACTTC. This gives the protein CASSFGTGTRAYEQYF. J is TRBJ2-7 and V is TRBV28, with TRBD2 matching over 8 bases. In germline, CDR1 is MDHEN, CDR2 SYDVKM. The CDR3 spans 16 residues. The ends lost 3 bases at V and 4 bases at J; junction bases unmatched: 11.

CDR3 protein: CASSQLQTGTNEKLFF. The CDR3 DNA follows: TGCGCCAGCAGCCAACTTCAGACAGGGACTAATGAAAAACTGTTTTTT. The V and J genes are TRBV4-1 and TRBJ1-4; TRBD1 agrees at 7 bases. In germline, CDR1 is MGHRA, CDR2 YSYEKL. V dropped 2 bases and J dropped 2; count of bases not matched to a gene: 5. The CDR3 has 16 amino acids.

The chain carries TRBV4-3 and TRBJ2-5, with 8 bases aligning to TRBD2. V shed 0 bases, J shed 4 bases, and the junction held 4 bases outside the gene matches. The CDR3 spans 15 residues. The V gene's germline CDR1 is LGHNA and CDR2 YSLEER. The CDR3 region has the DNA TGCGCCAGCAGCCAAGACGCGGGGGGACTAGAGACCCAGTACTTC. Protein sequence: CASSQDAGGLETQYF.

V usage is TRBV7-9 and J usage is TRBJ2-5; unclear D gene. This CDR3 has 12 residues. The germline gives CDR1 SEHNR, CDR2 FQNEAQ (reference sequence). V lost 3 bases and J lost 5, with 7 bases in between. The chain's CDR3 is CASSLGWETQYF. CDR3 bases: TGTGCCAGCAGCTTGGGGTGGGAGACCCAGTACTTC.

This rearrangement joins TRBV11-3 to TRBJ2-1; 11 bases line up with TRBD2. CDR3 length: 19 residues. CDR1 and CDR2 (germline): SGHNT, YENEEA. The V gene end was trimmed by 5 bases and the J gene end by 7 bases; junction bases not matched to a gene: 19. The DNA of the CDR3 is TGTGCCAGCAGCCCGCGACTAGCGGGGCCCCACGGAGGGTTTAATGAGCAGTTCTTC. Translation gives CASSPRLAGPHGGFNEQFF.

Here the CDR3 reads CASSPTGTGLHEQYF. The CDR3 DNA sequence: TGTGCCAGCAGCCCCACGGGGACAGGGTTGCACGAGCAGTACTTC. The V call is TRBV11-2, the J call TRBJ2-7; 9 bases are a match to TRBD1. The CDR3 extends over 15 amino acids. V lost 5 bases and J lost 5; bases outside the gene matches: 10. The germline V gene encodes CDR1 SGHAT and CDR2 FQNNGV.

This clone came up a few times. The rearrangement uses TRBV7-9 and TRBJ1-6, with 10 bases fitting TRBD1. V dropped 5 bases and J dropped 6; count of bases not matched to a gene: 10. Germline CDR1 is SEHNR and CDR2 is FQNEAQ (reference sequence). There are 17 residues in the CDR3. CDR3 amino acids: CASSRDRGEGGNSPLHF. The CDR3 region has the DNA TGTGCCAGCAGCCGGGACAGGGGCGAAGGGGGTAATTCACCCCTCCACTTT.

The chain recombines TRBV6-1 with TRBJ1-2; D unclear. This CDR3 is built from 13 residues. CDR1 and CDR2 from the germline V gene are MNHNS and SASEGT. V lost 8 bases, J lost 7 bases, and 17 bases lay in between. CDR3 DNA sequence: TGTGCCAGCGCCGTGGGCCCCAAGCGTGGCTACACCTTC. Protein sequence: CASAVGPKRGYTF.

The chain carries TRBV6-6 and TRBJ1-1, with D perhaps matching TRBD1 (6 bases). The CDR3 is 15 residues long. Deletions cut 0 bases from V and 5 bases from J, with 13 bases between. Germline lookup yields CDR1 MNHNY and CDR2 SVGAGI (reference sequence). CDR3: CASSYSTGGSTEAFF. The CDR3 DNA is TGTGCCAGCAGTTACTCGACGGGGGGCTCTACTGAAGCTTTCTTT.